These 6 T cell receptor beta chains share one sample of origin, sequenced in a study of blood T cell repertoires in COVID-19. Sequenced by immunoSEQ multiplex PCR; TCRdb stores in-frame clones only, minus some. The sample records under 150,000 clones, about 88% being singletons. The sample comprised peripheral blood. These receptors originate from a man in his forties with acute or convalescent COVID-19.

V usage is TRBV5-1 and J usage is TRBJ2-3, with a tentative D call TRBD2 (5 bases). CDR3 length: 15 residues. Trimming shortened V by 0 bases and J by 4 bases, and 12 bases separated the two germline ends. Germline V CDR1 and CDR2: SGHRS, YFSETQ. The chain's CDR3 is CASSLVGEKSDTQYF. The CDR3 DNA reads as TGCGCCAGCAGCTTGGTCGGGGAAAAATCAGATACGCAGTATTTT.

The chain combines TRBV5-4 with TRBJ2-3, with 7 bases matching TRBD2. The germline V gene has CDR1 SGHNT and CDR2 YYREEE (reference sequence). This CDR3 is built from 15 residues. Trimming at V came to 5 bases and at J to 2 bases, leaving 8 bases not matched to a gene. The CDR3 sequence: CASRGSGLPTDTQYF. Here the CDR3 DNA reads TGTGCCAGCAGAGGATCGGGACTACCCACAGATACGCAGTATTTT.

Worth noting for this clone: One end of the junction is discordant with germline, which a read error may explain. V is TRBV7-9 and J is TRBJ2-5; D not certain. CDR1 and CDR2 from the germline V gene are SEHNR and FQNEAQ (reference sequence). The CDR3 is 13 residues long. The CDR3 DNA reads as TGTGCCAGCAGCTTTAATTGGAGAGAGGCCCAGTACTTC. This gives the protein CASSFNWREAQYF. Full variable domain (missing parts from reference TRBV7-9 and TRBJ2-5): DTGVSQNPRHKITKRGQNVTFRCDPISEHNRLYWYRQTLGQGPEFLTYFQNEAQLEKSRLLSDRFSAERPKGSFSTLEIQRTEQGDSAMYLCASSFNWREAQYFGPGTRLLVL.

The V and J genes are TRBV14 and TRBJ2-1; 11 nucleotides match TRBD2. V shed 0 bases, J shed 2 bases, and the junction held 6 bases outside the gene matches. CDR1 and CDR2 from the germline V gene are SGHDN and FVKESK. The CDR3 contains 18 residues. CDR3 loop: CASSQERSTSGAYNEQFF. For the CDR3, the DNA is TGTGCCAGCAGCCAAGAACGGTCGACTAGCGGGGCCTACAATGAGCAGTTCTTC.

The CDR3 DNA reads TGTGCCAGCAGCCAAGCCCAGGGTTCCTACGAGCAGTACTTC. Encoded protein: CASSQAQGSYEQYF. The chain is built from TRBV3-1 (or the pseudogene TRBV3-2) and TRBJ2-7; a weak D match, TRBD1 (5 bases). The length of the CDR3 is 14 residues. Germline-derived CDR1 and CDR2 are LGHDT and YNNKEL (reference sequence). V lost 1 base to trimming and J lost 1 base, with 8 bases between them.

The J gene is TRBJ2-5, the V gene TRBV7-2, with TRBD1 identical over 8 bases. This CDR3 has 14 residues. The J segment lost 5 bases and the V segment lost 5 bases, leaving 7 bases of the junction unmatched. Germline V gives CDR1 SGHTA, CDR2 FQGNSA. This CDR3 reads CASSGYQGAETQYF. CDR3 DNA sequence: TGTGCCAGCAGCGGATACCAGGGGGCGGAGACCCAGTACTTC.